This T cell receptor beta chain was sequenced for a study of blood T cell repertoires in COVID-19 (dated by TCRdb to the early 2020s). Broadly, across the study: The collaborator samples originated in the United States, Italy and Spain and spanned the acute and convalescent phases of COVID-19. The material from the prospective study consisted of cDNA or gDNA derived from T cells, B-cell-depleted T cells, or PBMCs. Deeply sampled blood TCRbeta repertoires from subjects exposed to, actively infected with, or recovered from COVID-19 were included in the dataset. The repertoires were released in a freely available public database meant as a resource for research on the immune response to SARS-CoV-2. Samples came from the ongoing ImmuneRACE study (first 160 participants) plus 1,254 subjects from 6 global collaborators. Sample metadata almost always included a de-identified subject ID, COVID-19 status, age in years and sex. Where available, HLA class I and class II types were obtained from metadata supplied by the sample provider rather than from assay-based typing. What the study reported, not specific to this receptor: How much clinical and demographic metadata was included differed by source and by participant, and the metadata was provided uncurated.

TCRbeta CDR3 regions were amplified from genomic DNA using the immunoSEQ Assay, a bias-controlled multiplex PCR. On the study's bioinformatics: Within the assay, amplification of reference gene primers was used to estimate how many nucleated cells each sample contained. To quantify the absolute abundance of each unique TCRbeta CDR3 rearrangement, sequence reads were collapsed and filtered. For each sample, productive Simpson clonality was calculated as the square root of Simpson's diversity index over productive rearrangements. TCRdb obtained this table from immuneACCESS and retained in-frame rearrangements with V and J assigned. These tables miss some clones; where compared with another copy, unresolved V genes account for less than half of the shortfall, and the remainder is unexplained. V and J calls and clone size are those listed in that table; D and trimming were worked out from the DNA. Counted in this sample were under 450,000 clones; 75% to 90% of them appeared once. Under 8.5% of the sample lies in the top ten.

At one collaborating source in Seattle, patients were enrolled during active infection and were followed longitudinally through the course of disease. The collaborating institutions used their own protocols to collect whole blood in K2EDTA tubes. Collaborator samples were shipped for TCRbeta analysis as frozen whole blood, isolated PBMCs, or DNA extracted from either sample type. As regards this clone: This receptor's antigen is unknown. Base qualities were left out, and no much larger clone turns up one base away. Other DNA sequences in this specimen translate into the identical CDR3.

The germline V gene (reference sequence) yields MNHNY for CDR1 and SVGAGI for CDR2. Trimming removed 6 bases from V and 0 bases from J, leaving 8 bases between the germline ends. The CDR3, cysteine through phenylalanine, is 13 amino acids long. This entry keeps only the CDR3 DNA: 39 bases, framed from base 1. The chain is made from TRBV6-6 and TRBJ1-2, with no D gene named confidently. The specimen sequenced was peripheral blood. The receptor's source is an older woman with COVID-19, enrolled during active disease. The DNA sequence is as follows: TGTGCCAGCAGACAAGATACTAACTATGGCTACACCTTC. It translates as CASRQDTNYGYTF.